This T cell receptor (beta chain) is from a study of a mutant IDH1 vaccine in newly diagnosed glioma (dated by TCRdb to 2020 to 2022). At the level of the whole study: Vaccination started 4-6 weeks after radiotherapy alone, or was given together with temozolomide cycles in the groups whose treatment included chemotherapy. The roughly 33 treated patients were approximately 62% male and around 40% female, with a mean age of approximately 40 years. Prior to enrollment, patients had been given standard therapy consisting of radiotherapy alone, temozolomide alone, or radiochemotherapy with temozolomide, with the combination given to most patients. The week-35 safety follow-up was designated visit V12, and the week-47 end of study was designated visit V13. Six visits were used for peripheral blood collection: V03 (baseline), V05, V07, V10, V12 and V13. Longitudinal TCRB deep sequencing was done for 20 to 25 treated patients, wherever samples were available for exploratory analyses. Overall study results and their limits: Across multiple MHC alleles, vaccine-induced immune responses were seen in 90% to 95% of patients. It was noted by the authors that analyses of patient blood samples could not be reproduced owing to sample limitations. Selection of PBMC samples for TCRB deep sequencing was based on availability. No apparent relationship was observed between pseudoprogression and alterations in the top peripheral T cell clonotypes detected by TCRB sequencing.

This clone was counted between two and nine times. Its antigen is still unknown. No much larger clone is present one base from it, and per-base qualities are unavailable. Library creation used the immunoSEQ multiplex PCR assay. Following the manufacturer's protocol, the hsTCRB Kit was used to amplify rearranged TCR beta chain sequences. An Illumina MiSeq was used to sequence the TCRB libraries. Regarding the original processing steps: The kit vendor's proprietary platform handled demultiplexing, trimming and gene mapping. In its TCRdb copy, this immuneACCESS table keeps in-frame sequences only and misses some clones. Where compared with another copy, unresolved V genes explain less than half of these, and the others have no known cause. The DNA was the basis for D and trimming; V, J and clone size are from that table. For this sample the table gives some 50,000 clones, of which almost 65% were detected only once. The top ten hold 4% to 5.5% of the sample.

Sample time point, as interpreted from the label and publication: week 47, end of study. Each vaccine dose, consisting of 300 ug of a 20-mer mutant IDH1 peptide in Montanide, was administered subcutaneously with topical imiquimod. Patients received eight vaccinations in weeks 1, 3, 5, 7, 11, 15, 19 and 23, corresponding to visits V03 through V10. Newly diagnosed WHO grade 3 or 4 IDH1-mutant astrocytomas showing loss of nuclear ATRX were present in the donors. The samples were drawn from NOA16, a multicentre, single-arm, open-label phase I trial in Germany that tested a mutant IDH1 peptide vaccine in humans for the first time. Genomic DNA for TCRB sequencing was extracted from EDTA blood using the DNeasy Blood and Tissue Kit. For CDR1 and CDR2, the germline V gene (reference sequence) lists MNHEY and SMNVEV. Counted from cysteine to phenylalanine, this CDR3 has 13 amino acids. Only the CDR3 part of the read is kept: 39 bases, read in frame from the first base. The junction carries 7 bases between V and J, which are trimmed by 3 bases and 4 bases respectively.

The receptor's source is a man aged 40-55 years with glioma. Some clones in this sample may be carry-over from other donors' samples. The chain was built from TRBV27 and TRBJ1-5, with the D gene call left open. The sequencing here drew on peripheral blood mononuclear cells (PBMCs), taken from a glioma patient whose treatment included an IDH1 peptide vaccine. The CDR3 loop reads CASSLNRNQPQHF. The sequence in DNA is TGTGCCAGCAGTTTGAACCGTAATCAGCCCCAGCATTTT.